A selection of T cell receptor beta chains follows, all from one sample in a study of cytomegalovirus exposure and HLA in healthy donors. Sequencing used immunoSEQ multiplex PCR; TCRdb keeps in-frame clones, though not all of them. The repertoire has fewer than 200,000 clones, approximately 67% of them found once; the top ten carry approximately 4.5%. The sequenced sample was PBMCs. The origin of the receptors is a woman younger than 35 in good health and CMV-seropositive. The conserved cysteine and the conserved F or W are not part of the CDR3 here. Each record gives: V gene, D gene, J gene, CDR3 protein. A D gene is named only where the DNA matches it firmly.

>TRBV27|-|TRBJ2-1
ASSFVGDVLWEQF
>TRBV15|-|TRBJ2-7
ATSRDKTGSYEQY
>TRBV7-9|-|TRBJ2-7
AWSRDTRGEQY
>TRBV30|-|TRBJ2-5
AWTVTRGRREQY
>TRBV6-5|-|TRBJ2-5
ASSYGQGRWEQY
>TRBV28|TRBD1|TRBJ1-3
ASTRQGGNTIY
>TRBV4-1|TRBD1|TRBJ2-7
ASSQAGTGGYEQY
>TRBV19|-|TRBJ2-1
ASSNGGEQF
>TRBV7-6|TRBD1|TRBJ1-5
ASSPIDRVGQPQH
>TRBV14|-|TRBJ2-2
ASSPRTESNTGELF
>TRBV19|TRBD2|TRBJ2-2
ASSIASGGARGELF
>TRBV7-2|TRBD1|TRBJ2-7
ASSELHPDRGYEQY
>TRBV4-3|TRBD2|TRBJ2-1
ASSQELAGARKNEQF
>TRBV5-3|TRBD1|TRBJ1-1
ARSFGTAGMNTEAF
>TRBV29-1|TRBD2|TRBJ2-5
SVGYGRETQY
>TRBV28|-|TRBJ2-5
ASSGGGTGQETQY
>TRBV27|TRBD1|TRBJ1-1
ASSFRDREGGVRGAF
>TRBV7-9|-|TRBJ1-3
ASSLAGAGNTIY
>TRBV7-2|TRBD2|TRBJ2-3
ASSFGAGAVTDTQY
>TRBV6-5|-|TRBJ2-1
ASSYSGTPYNEQF
>TRBV5-1|-|TRBJ2-2
ASSWSGTANTGELF
>TRBV5-4|-|TRBJ1-2
ASSLGSGNYGYT
>TRBV18|TRBD2|TRBJ2-5
ASSPPRTSGKETQY
>TRBV11-2|-|TRBJ1-3
ASSLVSGSGNTIY
>TRBV18|-|TRBJ1-3
ASSPRTAGGGGNTIY
>TRBV5-1|TRBD2|TRBJ2-7
ASSLELAGGITYEQY
>TRBV30|TRBD1|TRBJ1-4
AWSVLGQGREKLF
>TRBV29-1|-|TRBJ2-3
SVEDPGWRGGTDTQY
>TRBV25-1|-|TRBJ1-1
ASIAGVATEAF
>TRBV6-1|TRBD2|TRBJ2-3
ASSGYRNRLANTDTQY
>TRBV19|-|TRBJ1-5
ASSPMREFNQPQH
>TRBV6-5|-|TRBJ1-5
ASSEFGQPQH
>TRBV2|TRBD2|TRBJ2-7
ASSPMSPPGLAGISLSYEQY
>TRBV13|TRBD2|TRBJ2-3
ASRRGGLTDTQY
>TRBV28|-|TRBJ2-1
ASSLISWQF
>TRBV4-1|-|TRBJ2-3
ASSQDRAGITDTQY
>TRBV5-1|-|TRBJ1-2
ASRVIGLRGYT
>TRBV7-9|-|TRBJ2-2
ASSFTGTGELF
>TRBV5-1|TRBD1|TRBJ2-6
ASRTPQGASSGANALT
>TRBV2|TRBD1|TRBJ2-7
ASKGAVHEQY
>TRBV28|-|TRBJ1-2
ASSLLVRTNYGYT
>TRBV19|-|TRBJ2-5
ASSIIGQQETQY
>TRBV19|-|TRBJ1-4
ASSWGGRATNEKLF
>TRBV7-9|-|TRBJ2-5
ASSRVWGEETQY
>TRBV5-1|TRBD2|TRBJ2-7
ASRALAGGPYEQY
>TRBV9|-|TRBJ1-1
ASSDIQGMNTEAF
>TRBV7-8|-|TRBJ2-3
ASSPDGDPQDTQY
>TRBV29-1|TRBD1|TRBJ1-2
SVVRQGLAGYT
>TRBV2|-|TRBJ1-2
ALNKIGYGYT
>TRBV6-6|TRBD2|TRBJ2-7
AIRTSGSSYEQY
>TRBV16|-|TRBJ2-7
ASSHRSVSYEQY
>TRBV9|-|TRBJ2-6
ASSNSPAGSGANVLT
>TRBV5-6|-|TRBJ2-7
ASSLQGRGEQY